The 23 T cell receptor beta chains given below trace back to one sample, sequenced in a study of response to subunit inactivated influenza vaccine. TCRdb re-analysed the RT-PCR reads in MiXCR, keeping a single row per CDR3 protein. The repertoire holds more than 450,000 distinct CDR3 sequences, around 11% seen once, with roughly 10% in the top ten. The sample consisted of PBMCs from blood, taken on the day of vaccination. All receptors come from a man aged 50-59 years who received an inactivated influenza vaccine.

The chain has TRBV7-2 and TRBJ1-2; perhaps TRBD1 as D (5 bases). Trimming left V 3 bases short and J 3 bases short, with 8 bases between. Germline V gene data show CDR1 as SGHTA and CDR2 as FQGNSA. CDR3 size: 13 residues. The CDR3 DNA is TGTGCCAGCAGCTTCGGGACGCACTATGGCTACACCTTC. It encodes CASSFGTHYGYTF.

Remarks on this clonotype: Given a much more abundant clone one base away, this may be a read error. V usage is TRBV7-2 and J usage is TRBJ2-1, with 12 bases aligning to TRBD2. The germline CDR1 and CDR2 sequences are SGHTA and FQGNSA. The CDR3 covers 15 residues. The CDR3 DNA follows: TGTGCCAGTCGGTTGACTAGCGGGGGTTACAATGAGCACTTCTTC. Translated, it gives CASRLTSGGYNEHFF.

V gene TRBV12-3 or TRBV12-4 combines with J gene TRBJ1-1; the match to TRBD1 covers 8 bases. With 5 bases clipped from V and 5 bases from J, the junction kept 7 bases outside the gene matches. The CDR3 is 14 residues long. In nucleotides, the CDR3 is TGTGCCAGCAGTGCAGGGGGCGCGGTAACTGAAGCTTTCTTT. Translated: CASSAGGAVTEAFF.

This clonotype was counted ten times or more. V gene TRBV5-1 combines with J gene TRBJ2-7; D possibly uses TRBD1 or TRBD2 (5 bases each). The length of the CDR3 is 13 residues. V lost 0 bases to trimming and J lost 3 bases, with 7 bases between them. The V gene's germline CDR1 is SGHRS and CDR2 YFSETQ. The CDR3 DNA follows: TGCGCCAGCAGCTTGGGGGGGATCTACGAGCAGTACTTC. It encodes CASSLGGIYEQYF.

The chain carries TRBV27 and TRBJ2-2; D possibly corresponds to TRBD2 (6 bases). This CDR3 has 16 amino acids. V lost 3 bases and J lost 5, with 16 bases in between. Germline V gives CDR1 MNHEY, CDR2 SMNVEV (reference sequence). The CDR3 region is CASSFFYGAGTGELFF. The CDR3 DNA follows: TGTGCCAGCAGTTTTTTTTACGGGGCGGGGACCGGGGAGCTGTTTTTT.

Only a few counts were recorded for this clonotype. The CDR3 here is CATSRGPRRGTDTQYF. Here the CDR3 DNA reads TGTGCCACCAGCAGAGGTCCGCGCCGTGGTACAGATACGCAGTATTTT. The chain employs TRBV15 and TRBJ2-3; D is undetermined. Trimming took 1 base from V and 3 from J, leaving 14 bases between them. The CDR3 loop spans 16 amino acids. Germline-derived CDR1 and CDR2 are LNHNV and YYDKDF (reference sequence).

This clonotype was recorded a few times. This chain connects TRBV7-2 to TRBJ2-1, with a weak D call TRBD1 (6 bases). The CDR3 sequence is 15 residues long. From germline, CDR1 is SGHTA and CDR2 FQGNSA. V lost 2 bases, J lost 7 bases, and 15 bases lay in between. The CDR3: CASSLFLWGQNEQFF. DNA for the CDR3: TGTGCCAGCAGCTTATTCCTTTGGGGGCAGAATGAGCAGTTCTTC.

In its sample, this clonotype was seen a few times. V gene TRBV11-2 combines with J gene TRBJ2-7; 7 nucleotides agree with TRBD2. CDR1 and CDR2 (germline): SGHAT, FQNNGV. Trimming removed 2 bases from V and 6 bases from J; junction bases left unmatched: 10. The length of the CDR3 is 15 residues. The DNA for the CDR3 is TGTGCCAGCAGCTTACTAGCGGTAAAACGGCCCGAGCAGTACTTC. It specifies CASSLLAVKRPEQYF.

J is TRBJ1-6 and V is TRBV12-3 or TRBV12-4, with 8 bases identical to TRBD1. The CDR3 covers 14 residues. Unmatched junction bases numbered 8, after V lost 6 bases and J lost 10 bases. CDR3 coding DNA: TGTGCCAGCAGAACCGGGACAGGTGGGTCACCCCTCCACTTT. Translating gives CASRTGTGGSPLHF.

V gene TRBV29-1 combines with J gene TRBJ2-4, with TRBD2 as a possible D gene (6 bases). CDR3 size: 12 residues. V was trimmed by 6 bases and J by 9 bases, leaving 15 bases between them. Germline loops: CDR1 SQVTM, CDR2 ANQGSEA. The CDR3 region is CSVGGLGGIQYF. Written as DNA, the CDR3 is TGCAGCGTCGGCGGACTGGGAGGCATTCAGTACTTC.

This clonotype was counted ten times or more. The junction differs from germline at one of its ends, possibly a read error. This CDR3 is CASSLLLADNEQFF. The CDR3 region has the DNA TGTGCCAGCAGCTTATTACTAGCCGACAATGAGCAGTTCTTC. The chain employs TRBV5-1 and TRBJ2-1, with D possibly TRBD2 on 6 matching bases. The germline gives CDR1 SGHRS, CDR2 YFSETQ. The CDR3 has 14 residues. Complete variable domain (other parts from reference TRBV5-1 and TRBJ2-1): KAGVTQTPRYLIKTRGQQVTLSCSPISGHRSVSWYQQTPGQGLQFLFEYFSETQRNKGNFPGRFSGRQFSNSRSEMNVSTLELGDSALYLCASSLLLADNEQFFGPGTRLTVL.

This clonotype was counted a few times. The chain joins TRBV6-5 to TRBJ2-7; D is unresolved. The CDR3 extends over 14 amino acids. Deletions cut 0 bases from V and 2 bases from J, with 8 bases between. Germline values: CDR1 MNHEY, CDR2 SVGAGI. The CDR3 bases are TGTGCCAGCAGTTACTCGCCGTCCGCCTACGAGCAGTACTTC. Translation: CASSYSPSAYEQYF.

The rearrangement joins TRBV9 to TRBJ2-7, with 11 bases aligning to TRBD2. The junction had 6 bases not matched to a gene; V was cut back by 7 bases and J by 6 bases. The CDR3 totals 13 residues. Germline lookup yields CDR1 SGDLS and CDR2 YYNGEE. This chain's CDR3 is CASGGGLAGEQYF. In DNA, the CDR3 is TGTGCCAGCGGCGGCGGACTAGCGGGCGAGCAGTACTTC.

The chain employs TRBV2 and TRBJ1-2, with TRBD1 matching 7 bases. The V and J ends lost 4 bases and 2 bases, in that order; junction bases with no gene match: 7. CDR1 and CDR2 (germline): SNHLY, FYNNEI. CDR3 length equals 15 residues. CDR3 sequence: CASSVRAGGNYGYTF. CDR3 nucleotides: TGTGCCAGCAGTGTTAGGGCAGGGGGGAACTATGGCTACACCTTC.

The chain combines TRBV10-3 with TRBJ2-5; no reliable D call. V was clipped by 0 bases and J by 3 bases, with 8 bases between them. Germline V CDR1 and CDR2: ENHRY, SYGVKD. This CDR3 is 14 amino acids long. Written as DNA, the CDR3 is TGTGCCATCAGTGAGTCTGCAGGAAAAGAGACCCAGTACTTC. This gives the protein CAISESAGKETQYF.

Only a few counts were recorded for this clonotype. The V and J genes are TRBV29-1 and TRBJ2-3; the match to TRBD2 covers 11 bases. This CDR3 region has 15 residues. The trim removed 3 bases at V and 0 bases at J, leaving 2 bases unmatched. CDR1 is SQVTM, CDR2 ANQGSEA, per germline. Written as DNA, the CDR3 is TGCAGCGTTGACCGGACTAGCGGGAGCACAGATACGCAGTATTTT. It encodes CSVDRTSGSTDTQYF.

Only a few counts were recorded for this clonotype. This chain connects TRBV4-3 to TRBJ2-1, with D unclear. CDR1 LGHNA and CDR2 YSLEER come from the germline V gene. This CDR3 has 15 amino acids. Deletions cut 1 base from V and 5 bases from J, with 12 bases between. CDR3 region: CASSQVGVRDNEQFF. The CDR3 DNA reads TGCGCCAGCAGCCAAGTGGGCGTCAGAGACAATGAGCAGTTCTTC.

This clonotype has a handful of counts. CDR3 amino acids: CASTDPWRGSTDTQYF. Here the CDR3 DNA reads TGCGCCAGCACTGATCCGTGGCGGGGGAGCACAGATACGCAGTATTTT. The rearrangement uses TRBV5-1 and TRBJ2-3, with 7 positions matching TRBD2. Germline V lookup: CDR1 SGHRS, CDR2 YFSETQ. The V and J ends lost 6 bases and 0 bases, in that order; junction bases with no gene match: 10. This CDR3 has 16 residues.

This clonotype appeared a few times. J is TRBJ2-7 and V is TRBV6-6; tentative D call: TRBD1 (5 bases). Per germline, CDR1 MNHNY and CDR2 SVGAGI (reference sequence). Trimming took off 2 bases at V and 2 bases at J, with 7 bases between the two ends. The CDR3 spans 13 residues. The CDR3 bases are TGTGCCAGCAGTTACGCGACAGCCTACGAGCAGTACTTC. Its protein product is CASSYATAYEQYF.

The V call is TRBV5-1, the J call TRBJ2-3; a weak D match, TRBD2 (5 bases). The V gene lost 0 bases and the J gene lost 2 bases, with 16 bases spanning the gap. The CDR3 runs to 17 residues. CDR1 and CDR2 from the germline V gene are SGHRS and YFSETQ. DNA of the CDR3: TGCGCCAGCAGCTTGGCCGCCAAGACGGGGTACACAGATACGCAGTATTTT. It specifies CASSLAAKTGYTDTQYF.

This clonotype was found many times. The V gene is TRBV29-1, the J gene TRBJ2-7; TRBD1 matches at 8 bases. V was clipped by 1 base and J by 2 bases; unmatched bases: 1. Germline V gene lookup returns CDR1 SQVTM and CDR2 ANQGSEA. The length of the CDR3 is 13 residues. Written as DNA, the CDR3 is TGCAGCGTTGAAGTACAGGGGGCCTACGAGCAGTACTTC. The encoded protein is CSVEVQGAYEQYF.

This clonotype was seen just once. The rearrangement uses TRBV4-2 and TRBJ1-1, with TRBD1 as a possible D gene (5 bases). The CDR3 runs 15 residues. Trimming left V 0 bases short and J 6 bases short, with 14 bases between. The germline V gene encodes CDR1 LGHNA and CDR2 YNFKEQ. CDR3 sequence reads: CASSQDFQGGAEAFF. Written as DNA, the CDR3 is TGTGCCAGCAGCCAAGATTTTCAGGGCGGCGCTGAAGCTTTCTTT.

The CDR3, as DNA: TGTGCCATCAGTCAGGACGGCTATGGCTACACCTTC. It codes for CAISQDGYGYTF. This chain links TRBV10-3 with TRBJ1-2; D gene ambiguous. Germline V gives CDR1 ENHRY, CDR2 SYGVKD. The CDR3 sequence is 12 residues long. Trimming took 5 bases from V and 4 from J, leaving 8 bases between them.